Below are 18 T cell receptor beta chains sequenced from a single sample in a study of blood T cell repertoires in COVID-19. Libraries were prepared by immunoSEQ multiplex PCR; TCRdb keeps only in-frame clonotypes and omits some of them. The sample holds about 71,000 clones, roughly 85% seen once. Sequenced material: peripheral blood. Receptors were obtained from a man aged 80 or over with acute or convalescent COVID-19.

CDR3 sequence reads: CASSWGTGQGKPEQFF. The CDR3 DNA reads TGTGCCAGCAGCTGGGGGACGGGACAGGGAAAACCTGAGCAGTTCTTC. The V call is TRBV5-5, the J call TRBJ2-1; TRBD1 matches at 9 bases. Germline values: CDR1 SGHKS, CDR2 YYEKEE (reference sequence). With 3 bases clipped from V and 9 bases from J, the junction kept 13 bases outside the gene matches. CDR3 length: 16 amino acids.

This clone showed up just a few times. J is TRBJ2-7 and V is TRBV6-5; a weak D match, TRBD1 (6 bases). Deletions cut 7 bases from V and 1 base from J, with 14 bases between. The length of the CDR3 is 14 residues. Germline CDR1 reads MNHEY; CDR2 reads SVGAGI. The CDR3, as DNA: TGTGCCAGCACCCCGGACAGAGGATCCTACGAGCAGTACTTC. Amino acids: CASTPDRGSYEQYF.

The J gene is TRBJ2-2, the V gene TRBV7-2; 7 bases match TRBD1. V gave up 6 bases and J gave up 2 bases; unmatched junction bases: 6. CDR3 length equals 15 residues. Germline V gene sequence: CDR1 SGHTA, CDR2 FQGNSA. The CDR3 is CASSSGTENTGELFF. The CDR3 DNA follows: TGTGCCAGCAGTTCCGGGACAGAAAACACCGGGGAGCTGTTTTTT.

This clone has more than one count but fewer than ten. As DNA, the CDR3 is TGTGCCAGCAGTTTATCTAGGGGTTTACCCCTCCACTTT. Its protein is CASSLSRGLPLHF. This sequence joins TRBV27 and TRBJ1-6; perhaps TRBD1 as D (5 bases). Germline lookup yields CDR1 MNHEY and CDR2 SMNVEV (reference sequence). V lost 0 bases and J 12 bases, leaving 9 bases between the germline ends. The CDR3 runs 13 residues.

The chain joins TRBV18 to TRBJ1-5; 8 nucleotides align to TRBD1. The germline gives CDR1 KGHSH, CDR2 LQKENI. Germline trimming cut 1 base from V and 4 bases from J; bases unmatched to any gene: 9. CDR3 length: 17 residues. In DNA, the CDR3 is TGTGCCAGCTCACCACTTCCGACAGGGGCCCTTAATCAGCCCCAGCATTTT. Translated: CASSPLPTGALNQPQHF.

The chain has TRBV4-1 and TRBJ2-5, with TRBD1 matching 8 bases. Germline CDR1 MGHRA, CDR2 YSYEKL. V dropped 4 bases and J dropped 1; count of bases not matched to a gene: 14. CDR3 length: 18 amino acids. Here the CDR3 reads CASSRGQVAPFVQETQYF. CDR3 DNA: TGCGCCAGCAGCCGGGGACAGGTCGCCCCTTTTGTCCAAGAGACCCAGTACTTC.

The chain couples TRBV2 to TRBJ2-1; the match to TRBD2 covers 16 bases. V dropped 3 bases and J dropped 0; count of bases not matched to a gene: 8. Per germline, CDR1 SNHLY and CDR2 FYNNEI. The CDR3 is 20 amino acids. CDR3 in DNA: TGTGCCAGCAGTGATACCCCGGGACTAGCGGGAGGGTTCTCCTACAATGAGCAGTTCTTC. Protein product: CASSDTPGLAGGFSYNEQFF.

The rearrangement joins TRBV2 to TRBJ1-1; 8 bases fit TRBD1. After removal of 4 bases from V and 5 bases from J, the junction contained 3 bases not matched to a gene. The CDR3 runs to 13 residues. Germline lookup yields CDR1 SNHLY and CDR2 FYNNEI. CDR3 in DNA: TGTGCCAGCAGTGCCCGGACAGGGACTGAAGCTTTCTTT. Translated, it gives CASSARTGTEAFF.

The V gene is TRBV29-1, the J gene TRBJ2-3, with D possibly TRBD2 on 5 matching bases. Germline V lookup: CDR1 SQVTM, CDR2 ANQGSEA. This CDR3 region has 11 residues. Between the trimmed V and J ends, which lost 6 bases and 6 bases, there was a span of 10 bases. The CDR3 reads CSVTVADTQYF. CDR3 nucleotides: TGCAGCGTCACAGTAGCGGATACGCAGTATTTT.

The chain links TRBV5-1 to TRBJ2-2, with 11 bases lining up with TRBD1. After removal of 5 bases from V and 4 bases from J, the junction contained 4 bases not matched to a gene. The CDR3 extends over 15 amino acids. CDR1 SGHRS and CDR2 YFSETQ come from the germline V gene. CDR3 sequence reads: CASSAGTGGTGELFF. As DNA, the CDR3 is TGCGCCAGCAGTGCAGGGACAGGGGGCACCGGGGAGCTGTTTTTT. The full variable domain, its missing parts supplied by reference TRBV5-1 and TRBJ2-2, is KAGVTQTPRYLIKTRGQQVTLSCSPISGHRSVSWYQQTPGQGLQFLFEYFSETQRNKGNFPGRFSGRQFSNSRSEMNVSTLELGDSALYLCASSAGTGGTGELFFGEGSRLTVL.

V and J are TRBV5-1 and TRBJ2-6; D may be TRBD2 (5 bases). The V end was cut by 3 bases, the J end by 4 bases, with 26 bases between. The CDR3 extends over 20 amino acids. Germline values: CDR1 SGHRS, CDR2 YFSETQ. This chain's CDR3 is CASSWYTSGRRKTGANVLTF. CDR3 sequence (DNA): TGCGCCAGCAGCTGGTATACATCCGGACGGAGGAAGACGGGGGCCAACGTCCTGACTTTC.

The CDR3 coding sequence is TGTGCCAGCAGCGTCGACAGGGTCCGCTACGAGCAGTACTTC. This encodes CASSVDRVRYEQYF. The chain employs TRBV5-4 and TRBJ2-7; 7 bases match TRBD1. The junction had 7 bases not matched to a gene; V was cut back by 4 bases and J by 3 bases. Per germline, CDR1 SGHNT and CDR2 YYREEE (reference sequence). The CDR3 length is 14 residues.

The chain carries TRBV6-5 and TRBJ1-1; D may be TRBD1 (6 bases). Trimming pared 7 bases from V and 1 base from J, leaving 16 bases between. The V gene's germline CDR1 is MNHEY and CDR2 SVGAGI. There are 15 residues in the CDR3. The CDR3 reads CASNKGGAANTEAFF. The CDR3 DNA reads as TGTGCCAGCAATAAGGGGGGGGCGGCGAACACTGAAGCTTTCTTT.

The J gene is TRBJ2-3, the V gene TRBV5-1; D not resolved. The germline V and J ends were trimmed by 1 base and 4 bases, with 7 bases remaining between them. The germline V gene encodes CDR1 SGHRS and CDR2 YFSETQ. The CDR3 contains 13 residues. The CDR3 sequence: CASSLPGADTQYF. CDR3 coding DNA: TGCGCCAGCAGCTTGCCCGGAGCAGATACGCAGTATTTT. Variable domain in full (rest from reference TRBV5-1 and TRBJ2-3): KAGVTQTPRYLIKTRGQQVTLSCSPISGHRSVSWYQQTPGQGLQFLFEYFSETQRNKGNFPGRFSGRQFSNSRSEMNVSTLELGDSALYLCASSLPGADTQYFGPGTRLTVL.

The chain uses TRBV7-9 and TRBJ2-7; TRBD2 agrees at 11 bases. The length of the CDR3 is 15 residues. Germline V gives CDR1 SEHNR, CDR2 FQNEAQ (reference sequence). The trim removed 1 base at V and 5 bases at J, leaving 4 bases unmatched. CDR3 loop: CASSLGLAGGHEQYF. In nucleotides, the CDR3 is TGTGCCAGCAGCTTAGGGCTAGCGGGGGGACACGAGCAGTACTTC.

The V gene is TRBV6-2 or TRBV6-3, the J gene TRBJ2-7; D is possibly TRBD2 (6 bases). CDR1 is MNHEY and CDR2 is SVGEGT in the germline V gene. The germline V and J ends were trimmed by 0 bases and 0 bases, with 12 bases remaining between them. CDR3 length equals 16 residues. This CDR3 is CASSYSGGSDSYEQYF. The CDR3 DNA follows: TGTGCCAGCAGTTACTCCGGGGGTTCGGACTCCTACGAGCAGTACTTC.

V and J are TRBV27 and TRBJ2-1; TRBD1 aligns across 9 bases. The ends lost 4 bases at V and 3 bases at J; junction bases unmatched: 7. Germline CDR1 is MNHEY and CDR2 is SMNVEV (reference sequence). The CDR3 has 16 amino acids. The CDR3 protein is CASSSSGTGFYNEQFF. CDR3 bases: TGTGCCAGCAGTTCTTCAGGGACAGGGTTCTACAATGAGCAGTTCTTC.

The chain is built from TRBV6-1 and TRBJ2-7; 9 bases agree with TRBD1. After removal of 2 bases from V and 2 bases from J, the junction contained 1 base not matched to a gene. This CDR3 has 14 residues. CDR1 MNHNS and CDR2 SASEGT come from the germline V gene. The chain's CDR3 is CASSETGGPYEQYF. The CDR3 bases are TGTGCCAGCAGTGAAACAGGGGGCCCCTACGAGCAGTACTTC.